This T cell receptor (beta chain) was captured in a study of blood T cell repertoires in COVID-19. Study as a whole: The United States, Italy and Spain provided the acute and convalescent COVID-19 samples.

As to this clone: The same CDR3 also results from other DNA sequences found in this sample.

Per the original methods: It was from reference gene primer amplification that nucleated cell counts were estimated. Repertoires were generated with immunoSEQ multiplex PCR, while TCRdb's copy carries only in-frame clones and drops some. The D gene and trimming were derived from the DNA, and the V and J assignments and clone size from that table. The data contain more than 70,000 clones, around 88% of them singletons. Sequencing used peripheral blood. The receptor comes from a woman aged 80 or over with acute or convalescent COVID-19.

The CDR3 sequence is CASSPDNNYGYTF. Here the CDR3 DNA reads TGCGCCAGCAGCCCCGACAACAACTATGGCTACACCTTC. The chain combines TRBV5-1 with TRBJ1-2, with no clear D. Germline V gene data show CDR1 as SGHRS and CDR2 as YFSETQ. CDR3 length: 13 amino acids. Trimming removed 4 bases from V and 2 bases from J, with 9 bases in between.